This T cell receptor beta chain emerged from a study of blood T cell repertoires in COVID-19. V dropped 3 bases and J dropped 2 bases, with 14 bases sitting between them. The length of the CDR3 is 15 residues. CDR1 is SGHNT and CDR2 is YYREEE in the germline V gene (reference sequence). Ages ranged from roughly 18 to 100 years, with residence in 20 to 30 US areas. Per the authors' pipeline: Using reference gene primer amplification, nucleated cell counts were estimated. TCRdb's copy holds only in-frame clones and misses some; the assay was immunoSEQ multiplex PCR. V and J calls and clone size are copied from that table; D and trimming were computed from the DNA. The sample lists a few hundred thousand clones; about 88% were seen once.

Sample: PBMCs or T cells enriched from blood (not recorded which). V is TRBV5-4 and J is TRBJ2-5; TRBD2 is a possible D gene (6 bases). This receptor was obtained from a woman between 18 and 29 years old who had been exposed to COVID-19. The CDR3 loop reads CASSSAGRAQETQYF. In nucleotides, the CDR3 is TGTGCCAGCAGCTCCGCGGGGCGGGCGCAAGAGACCCAGTACTTC.